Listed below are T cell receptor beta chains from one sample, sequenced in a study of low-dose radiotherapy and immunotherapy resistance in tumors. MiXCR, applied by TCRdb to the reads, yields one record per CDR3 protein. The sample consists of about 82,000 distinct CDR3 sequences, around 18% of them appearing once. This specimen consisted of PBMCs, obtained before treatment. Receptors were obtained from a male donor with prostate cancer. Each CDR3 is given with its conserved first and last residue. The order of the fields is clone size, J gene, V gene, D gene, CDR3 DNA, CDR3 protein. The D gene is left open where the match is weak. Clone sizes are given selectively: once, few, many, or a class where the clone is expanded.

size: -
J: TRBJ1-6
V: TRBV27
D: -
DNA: TGTGCCAGCAGTTTGGCAGGGCTTTCACCCCTCCACTTT
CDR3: CASSLAGLSPLHF

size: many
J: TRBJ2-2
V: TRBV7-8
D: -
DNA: TGTGCCAGCAGACCATCAAGGATCGGGGGCACCGGGGAGCTGTTTTTT
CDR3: CASRPSRIGGTGELFF

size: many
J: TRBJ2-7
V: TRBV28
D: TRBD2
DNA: TGTGCCAGCAGTTTAGGGACTAGGGGAACCGAGCAGTACTTC
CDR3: CASSLGTRGTEQYF

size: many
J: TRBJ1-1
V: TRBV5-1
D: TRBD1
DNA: TGTGCCAGCAGCTTGGACAGGGGGAACACTGAAGCTTTCTTT
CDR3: CASSLDRGNTEAFF

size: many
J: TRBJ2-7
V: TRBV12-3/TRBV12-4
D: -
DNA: TGTGCCAGTCAAACCAGGGCCAGGGGATCCTACGAGCAGTACTTC
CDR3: CASQTRARGSYEQYF

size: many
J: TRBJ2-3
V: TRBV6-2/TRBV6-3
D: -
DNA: TGTGCCAGCATCAACGGACTGGATATATCCACAGATACGCAGTATTTT
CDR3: CASINGLDISTDTQYF

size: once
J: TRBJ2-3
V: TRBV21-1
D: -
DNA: TGTGCCAGCTTTTTGCGAGAGACAGATACGCAGTATTTT
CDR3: CASFLRETDTQYF

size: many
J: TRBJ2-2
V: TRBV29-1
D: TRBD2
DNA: TGCAGCGGGCTCGAGCGGGAGGGCCGTACCGGGGAGCTGTTTTTT
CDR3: CSGLEREGRTGELFF

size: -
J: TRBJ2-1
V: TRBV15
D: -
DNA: TGTGCCACCAGCAGAGATCTGGAGGGGAATGAGCAGTTCTTC
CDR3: CATSRDLEGNEQFF

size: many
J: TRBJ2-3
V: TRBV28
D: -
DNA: TGTGCCAGCAGTTCCCCCTCTAGACTCACTGCAGATACGCAGTATTTT
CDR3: CASSSPSRLTADTQYF

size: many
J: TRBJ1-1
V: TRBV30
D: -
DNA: TGTGCCTGCCTTTCGCACATGAACACTGAAGCTTTCTTT
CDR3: CACLSHMNTEAFF

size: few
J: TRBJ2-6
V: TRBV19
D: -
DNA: TGTGCCAGTAGTTTCCCGGGACCTTTCTCTGGGGCCAACGTCCTGACTTTC
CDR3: CASSFPGPFSGANVLTF

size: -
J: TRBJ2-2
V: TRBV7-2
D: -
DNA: TGTGCCAGCAGCTTGGGTCTGGTAGAGCTGTTTTTT
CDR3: CASSLGLVELFF

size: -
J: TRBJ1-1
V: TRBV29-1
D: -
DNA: TGCAGCGTTGAAGGCGGAGGTAACACTGAAGCTTTCTTT
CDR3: CSVEGGGNTEAFF

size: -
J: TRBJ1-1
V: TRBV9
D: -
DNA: TGTGCCAGCAGCGTAAACAACCTTAACACTGAAGCTTTCTTT
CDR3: CASSVNNLNTEAFF

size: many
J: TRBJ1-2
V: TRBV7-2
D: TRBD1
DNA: TGTGCCAGCAGCAGGGGACAGCCCTCTAACTATGGCTACACCTTC
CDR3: CASSRGQPSNYGYTF

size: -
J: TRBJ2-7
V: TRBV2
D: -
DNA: TGTGCCAGCAGTTTCACTAGCTCCTACGAGCAGTACTTC
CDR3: CASSFTSSYEQYF

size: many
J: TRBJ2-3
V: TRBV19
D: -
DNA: TGTGCCAGTATTATTGGGATGTCAGATACGCAGTATTTT
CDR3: CASIIGMSDTQYF

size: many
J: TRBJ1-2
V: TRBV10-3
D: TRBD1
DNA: TGTGCCATCAGTGAAACCGGGACAGGGGCGGGGGGCTACACCTTC
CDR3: CAISETGTGAGGYTF

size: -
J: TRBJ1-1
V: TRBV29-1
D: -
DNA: TGCAGCGTTGACGCGGAGATAGCTTTCTTT
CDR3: CSVDAEIAFF

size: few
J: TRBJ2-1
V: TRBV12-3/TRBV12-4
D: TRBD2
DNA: TGTGCCAGCAGTTTCGCGGGAGGGCCCAATGAGCAGTTCTTC
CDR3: CASSFAGGPNEQFF

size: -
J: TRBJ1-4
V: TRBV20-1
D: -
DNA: TGCAGTGCTAGATCCCCTGCGGGCAGGGATGAAAAACTGTTTTTT
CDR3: CSARSPAGRDEKLFF

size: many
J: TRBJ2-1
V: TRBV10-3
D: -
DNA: TGTGCCATCAGTGATCCAACGGATCTGTCCGCGAGCGGTACCTACAATGAGCAGTTCTTC
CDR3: CAISDPTDLSASGTYNEQFF

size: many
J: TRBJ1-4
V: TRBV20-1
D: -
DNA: TGCAGTGCTAGGTTCCGTAATGAAAAACTGTTTTTT
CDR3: CSARFRNEKLFF

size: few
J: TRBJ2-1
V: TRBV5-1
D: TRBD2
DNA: TGCGCCAGCAGAGCGGGAGGGGTCTACAATGAGCAGTTCTTC
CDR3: CASRAGGVYNEQFF

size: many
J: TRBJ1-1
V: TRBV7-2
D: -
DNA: TGTGCCAGCAGCTTTTTTAGGGGAACTGAAGCTTTCTTT
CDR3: CASSFFRGTEAFF

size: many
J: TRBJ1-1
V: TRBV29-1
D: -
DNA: TGCAGTGGAGGGTACACTGAAGCTTTCTTT
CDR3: CSGGYTEAFF

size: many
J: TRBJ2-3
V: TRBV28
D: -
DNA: TGTGCCAGCAGTCCACAGGGGGCGGGAGGTACAGATACGCAGTATTTT
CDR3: CASSPQGAGGTDTQYF

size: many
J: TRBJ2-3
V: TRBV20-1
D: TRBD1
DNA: TGCAGTGCTAGAGGAGGGGGCCAAGATACGCAGTATTTT
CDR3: CSARGGGQDTQYF

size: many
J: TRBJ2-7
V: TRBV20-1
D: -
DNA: TGCAGTGCGTATTGGGCTTCCGGAGGCTACGAGCAGTACTTC
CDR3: CSAYWASGGYEQYF

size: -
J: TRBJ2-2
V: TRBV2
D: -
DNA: TGTGCCAGCAGGATCTACGACACCGGGGAGCTGTTTTTT
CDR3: CASRIYDTGELFF

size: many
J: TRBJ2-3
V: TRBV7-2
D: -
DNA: TGTGCCAGCAGCTTAATCTGGACAATCTACGGCACAGATACGCAGTATTTT
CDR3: CASSLIWTIYGTDTQYF

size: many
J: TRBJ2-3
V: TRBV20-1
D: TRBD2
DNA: TGCAGTGCTAGAGCTTGGCGGGAGCGCACAGATACGCAGTATTTT
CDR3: CSARAWRERTDTQYF

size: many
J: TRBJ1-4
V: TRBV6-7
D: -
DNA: TGTGCCAGCAGTACGCCGACAGGAGGAGTCGAAAAACTGTTTTTT
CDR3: CASSTPTGGVEKLFF

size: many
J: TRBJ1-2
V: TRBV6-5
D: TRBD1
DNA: TGTGCCAGCACCAAGGGACAGAGGAGCTACGGAAACTATGGCTACACCTTC
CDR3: CASTKGQRSYGNYGYTF

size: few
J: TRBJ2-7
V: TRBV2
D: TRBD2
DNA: TGTGCCAGCAGTGAATCGAGGGAGGGGTACGAGCAGTACTTC
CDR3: CASSESREGYEQYF

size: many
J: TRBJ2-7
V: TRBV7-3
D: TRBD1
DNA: TGTGCCAGCAGCTCCCGGGACAGGGTGGCCGAGCAGTACTTC
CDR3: CASSSRDRVAEQYF

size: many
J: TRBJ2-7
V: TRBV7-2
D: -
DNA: TGTGCCAGCAGCTTTACAGGTTTCGAGGAGCAGTACTTC
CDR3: CASSFTGFEEQYF

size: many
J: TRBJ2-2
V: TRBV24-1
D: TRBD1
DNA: TGTGCCACCAGTGATGGGACAGGGTCGGGCGGGGAGCTGTTTTTT
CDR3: CATSDGTGSGGELFF

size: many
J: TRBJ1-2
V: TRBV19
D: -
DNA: TGTGCCAGTAGTGTTTCCACAGGGCTTCGGTATGGCTACACCTTC
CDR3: CASSVSTGLRYGYTF

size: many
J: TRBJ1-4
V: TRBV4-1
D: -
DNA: TGCGCCAGCAGCCATGGAGGGGTAACCGGAGAAAAACTGTTTTTT
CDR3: CASSHGGVTGEKLFF

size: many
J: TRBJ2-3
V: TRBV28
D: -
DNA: TGTGCCAGCAGTTTAATTCGGGCGGGGTTGAACACAGATACGCAGTATTTT
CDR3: CASSLIRAGLNTDTQYF

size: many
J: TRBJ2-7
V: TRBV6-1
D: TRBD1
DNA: TGTGCCAGCAGACCACGGGACAGGGTATCCGAGCAGTACTTC
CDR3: CASRPRDRVSEQYF

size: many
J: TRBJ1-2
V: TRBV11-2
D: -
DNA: TGTGCCAGCAGCCAAACCGGGAGGAGTAACTATGGCTACACCTTC
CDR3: CASSQTGRSNYGYTF

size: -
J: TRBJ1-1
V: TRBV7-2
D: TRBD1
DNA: TGTGCCAGCAGCTCCGGACAGGCCACTGAAGCTTTCTTT
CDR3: CASSSGQATEAFF